A single sample gave rise to the 14 T cell receptor beta chains below, sequenced in a study of OX40 agonist ivuxolimab in advanced cancers. Some clones are missing from TCRdb's copy, which holds only in-frame ones; the method was immunoSEQ multiplex PCR. This sample has 65,000 to 80,000 clones, with roughly 80% found just once. This material consisted of CD4+ or CD8+ T cells sorted from blood, taken in a trial of the OX40 agonist ivuxolimab. These receptors were obtained from an adult with an advanced solid tumor such as melanoma, head and neck, liver or kidney cancer.

In its sample, this clone was seen a few times. The V call is TRBV7-2, the J call TRBJ1-3; D may be TRBD1 (5 bases). V lost 5 bases and J lost 0, with 8 bases in between. The CDR3 sequence is 14 residues long. Germline V lookup: CDR1 SGHTA, CDR2 FQGNSA. In DNA, the CDR3 is TGTGCCAGCAGCATAGGGGTCTCTGGAAACACCATATATTTT. Protein: CASSIGVSGNTIYF. The full variable domain, rest sourced from reference TRBV7-2 and TRBJ1-3, is GAGVSQSPSNKVTEKGKDVELRCDPISGHTALYWYRQSLGQGLEFLIYFQGNSAPDKSGLPSDRFSAERTGGSVSTLTIQRTQQEDSAVYLCASSIGVSGNTIYFGEGSWLTVV.

V and J are TRBV29-1 and TRBJ2-2; D uncertain. Germline-derived CDR1 and CDR2 are SQVTM and ANQGSEA. V lost 7 bases and J 1 base, leaving 7 bases between the germline ends. The CDR3 length is 12 residues. CDR3 loop: CSAQKNTGELFF. DNA of the CDR3: TGCAGCGCTCAAAAGAACACCGGGGAGCTGTTTTTT.

The rearrangement uses TRBV18 and TRBJ2-3, with D possibly matching TRBD1 (6 bases). The CDR3 is 14 residues long. The V end was cut by 0 bases, the J end by 6 bases, with 10 bases between. Per germline, CDR1 KGHSH and CDR2 LQKENI. CDR3 loop: CASSPPAGVDTQYF. For the CDR3, the DNA is TGTGCCAGCTCACCACCGGCAGGGGTGGATACGCAGTATTTT. Variable domain in full (rest from reference TRBV18 and TRBJ2-3): NAGVMQNPRHLVRRRGQEARLRCSPMKGHSHVYWYRQLPEEGLKFMVYLQKENIIDESGMPKERFSAEFPKEGPSILRIQQVVRGDSAAYFCASSPPAGVDTQYFGPGTRLTVL.

As regards this clone: At the DNA level, this CDR3 is encoded by other sequences in the same sample as well. J is TRBJ2-5 and V is TRBV7-9, with D possibly being TRBD1 (5 bases). Germline-derived CDR1 and CDR2 are SEHNR and FQNEAQ (reference sequence). Trimming removed 2 bases at V and 3 bases at J, with 10 bases between. The CDR3 length is 14 residues. CDR3 sequence: CASSLPRQKETQYF. CDR3 bases: TGTGCCAGCAGCTTACCTCGACAGAAAGAGACCCAGTACTTC.

J is TRBJ1-6 and V is TRBV9, with D possibly matching TRBD1 (6 bases). Trimming removed 4 bases at V and 14 bases at J, with 19 bases between. The CDR3 runs to 14 residues. The germline V gene encodes CDR1 SGDLS and CDR2 YYNGEE. The CDR3 reads CASSPGQNRHSLHF. The CDR3 nucleotides are TGTGCCAGCAGCCCCGGACAGAACAGGCATTCCCTCCACTTT.

The chain is built from TRBV18 and TRBJ2-2, with D possibly being TRBD2 (5 bases). Trimming stripped 1 base from V and 0 bases from J, with 15 bases between. The CDR3 spans 18 residues. CDR1 and CDR2 from the germline V gene are KGHSH and LQKENI. The CDR3 protein is CASSPRASGITNTGELFF. The CDR3 coding sequence is TGTGCCAGCTCACCACGTGCCAGCGGAATAACGAACACCGGGGAGCTGTTTTTT.

The rearrangement links TRBV7-2 to TRBJ2-2; TRBD2 aligns across 11 bases. The J segment lost 0 bases and the V segment lost 6 bases, leaving 9 bases of the junction unmatched. The CDR3 spans 18 residues. Germline CDR1 is SGHTA and CDR2 is FQGNSA. The CDR3 DNA is TGTGCCAGCAGACCCGGACTAGCGGGCTCTACGAACACCGGGGAGCTGTTTTTT. This gives the protein CASRPGLAGSTNTGELFF.

The chain joins TRBV5-6 to TRBJ2-3, with D perhaps TRBD2 (7 bases). Trimming took off 2 bases at V and 2 bases at J, with 12 bases between the two ends. CDR3 size: 15 residues. CDR1 is SGHDT and CDR2 is YYEEEE in the germline V gene. DNA of the CDR3: TGTGCCAGCAGCTTTCGGGGGGCCCCCACAGATACGCAGTATTTT. It encodes CASSFRGAPTDTQYF.

The chain's CDR3 is CASSPPTGVGIEQYF. CDR3 coding DNA: TGTGCCAGCTCACCACCGACAGGGGTAGGGATCGAGCAGTACTTC. The rearrangement uses TRBV18 and TRBJ2-7, with 8 bases matching TRBD1. The CDR3 sequence is 15 residues long. Germline assignment: CDR1 KGHSH and CDR2 LQKENI. After removal of 0 bases from V and 6 bases from J, the junction contained 7 bases not matched to a gene.

V is TRBV28 and J is TRBJ1-3; D ambiguous. V was cut by 1 base and J by 0 bases, with 16 bases left in between. The V gene's germline CDR1 is MDHEN and CDR2 SYDVKM. The CDR3 has 18 amino acids. CDR3 in amino acids: CASSLSVGPLSSGNTIYF. CDR3 nucleotides: TGTGCCAGCAGTTTATCGGTCGGCCCTCTGTCCTCTGGAAACACCATATATTTT.

This rearrangement joins TRBV5-1 to TRBJ2-2; perhaps TRBD1 as D (6 bases). The CDR3 is 14 amino acids. In germline, CDR1 is SGHRS, CDR2 YFSETQ. The V gene lost 6 bases and the J gene lost 7 bases, with 16 bases spanning the gap. CDR3 in amino acids: CASNLGTMGGELFF. DNA of the CDR3: TGCGCCAGCAACCTCGGGACAATGGGCGGGGAGCTGTTTTTT.

This chain joins TRBV7-8 and TRBJ1-5, with TRBD1 matching over 7 bases. Germline CDR1 reads SGHVS; CDR2 reads FQNEAQ. The CDR3 has 13 residues. Losses at the gene ends were 5 bases for V and 8 bases for J; bases not matched to a gene: 6. CDR3 loop: CASSATGVKPQHF. In DNA form, the CDR3 reads TGTGCCAGCAGCGCTACAGGGGTCAAGCCCCAGCATTTT.

This chain uses TRBV11-2 with TRBJ1-4, with D tentatively TRBD1 (5 bases). The CDR3 spans 15 residues. Germline V CDR1 and CDR2: SGHAT, FQNNGV. V lost 3 bases to trimming and J lost 7 bases, with 15 bases between them. The chain's CDR3 is CASSFTGTRGEKLFF. The CDR3 DNA reads as TGTGCCAGCAGCTTTACCGGGACCCGGGGTGAAAAACTGTTTTTT.

V gene TRBV19 combines with J gene TRBJ2-2; TRBD1 matches 12 bases. The V and J ends lost 10 bases and 7 bases, in that order; junction bases with no gene match: 13. Germline loops: CDR1 LNHDA, CDR2 SQIVND (reference sequence). This CDR3 has 16 amino acids. CDR3 bases: TGTGCCACCGCACCGACCGGGACAGGGGGCCACGGGGAGCTGTTTTTT. The encoded protein is CATAPTGTGGHGELFF.